These T cell receptor beta chains were read from a single sample in a study of T cells in Graves' hyperthyroidism and ophthalmopathy. TCRdb passed the multiplex PCR reads through MiXCR, listing each CDR3 protein once. The sample carries approximately 380,000 distinct CDR3 sequences, about 18% recorded once. Sequenced material: blood. The receptors stem from a woman aged 18 to 35 with Graves' hyperthyroidism. Each CDR3 is given with its conserved first and last residue. The D gene is left open where the match is weak. Part of the rows lack a size; the others show once, few, many or a class for expanded clones.

V	J	D	size	CDR3	DNA
TRBV18	TRBJ1-5	.	many	CASSPLSNQPQHF	TGTGCCAGCTCACCTTTGAGCAATCAGCCCCAGCATTTT
TRBV7-9	TRBJ2-7	.	many	CASSLDLTDYEQYF	TGTGCCAGCAGCTTAGATTTGACGGATTACGAGCAGTACTTC
TRBV30	TRBJ2-7	.	many	CAWSLQGYEQYF	TGTGCCTGGAGCCTACAGGGTTACGAGCAGTACTTC
TRBV29-1	TRBJ2-2	.	many	CSVRREGRTGELFF	TGCAGCGTCCGCCGTGAGGGACGGACCGGGGAGCTGTTTTTT
TRBV5-1	TRBJ2-7	TRBD2	.	CASSLAGSGSSYEQYF	TGCGCCAGCAGCTTGGCCGGTAGCGGGAGCTCCTACGAGCAGTACTTC
TRBV5-6	TRBJ1-1	TRBD1	.	CASSEGQGMTEAFF	TGTGCCAGCAGCGAGGGACAGGGAATGACTGAAGCTTTCTTT
TRBV7-8	TRBJ1-1	.	few	CASSLGWGRLNTEAFF	TGTGCCAGCAGCTTAGGCTGGGGACGGTTGAACACTGAAGCTTTCTTT
TRBV11-2	TRBJ2-5	TRBD2	once	CASSPRWASGAQETQYF	TGTGCCAGCAGCCCGCGGTGGGCTAGCGGGGCCCAAGAGACCCAGTACTTC
TRBV9	TRBJ2-1	TRBD1	few	CASSVGTGEVNEQFF	TGTGCCAGCAGCGTAGGGACAGGGGAGGTCAATGAGCAGTTCTTC
TRBV5-8	TRBJ2-7	TRBD1	.	CAGVGQGYYEQYF	TGTGCCGGGGTAGGACAGGGATATTACGAGCAGTACTTC
TRBV29-1	TRBJ1-5	.	many	CSVWVGGSNQPQHF	TGCAGCGTGTGGGTGGGTGGGAGCAATCAGCCCCAGCATTTT
TRBV7-9	TRBJ2-7	TRBD2	many	CASTRGDYEQYF	TGTGCCAGCACCCGGGGGGATTACGAGCAGTACTTC
TRBV5-1	TRBJ2-7	.	.	CASSLEGLVEQYF	TGCGCCAGCAGCTTGGAGGGACTGGTGGAGCAGTACTTC
TRBV4-1	TRBJ1-1	TRBD1	few	CASRPGQMNTEAFF	TGCGCCAGCAGACCGGGACAGATGAACACTGAAGCTTTCTTT
TRBV6-4	TRBJ1-5	TRBD1	.	CASSSSGTGNQPQHF	TGTGCCAGCAGTTCCTCCGGGACAGGGAATCAGCCCCAGCATTTT
TRBV15	TRBJ2-7	TRBD1	many	CAASGPDRDHEQYF	TGTGCCGCCAGCGGCCCGGACAGGGATCACGAGCAGTACTTC
TRBV6-1	TRBJ1-3	.	many	CASSEESAAGNTIYF	TGTGCCAGCAGTGAAGAGTCGGCAGCGGGAAACACCATATATTTT
TRBV12-3/TRBV12-4	TRBJ2-7	.	once	CASSLGGMTATYEQYF	TGTGCCAGCAGTTTAGGGGGGATGACAGCAACCTACGAGCAGTACTTC
TRBV27	TRBJ1-1	.	many	CASRQDMNTEAFF	TGTGCCAGCCGACAGGATATGAACACTGAAGCTTTCTTT
TRBV9	TRBJ2-2	TRBD2	many	CASSVAVRASGADTGELFF	TGTGCCAGCAGCGTAGCAGTTCGGGCTAGCGGGGCGGACACCGGGGAGCTGTTTTTT
TRBV13	TRBJ2-4	.	.	CASSLYSPNIQYF	TGTGCCAGCAGCTTATATAGCCCAAACATTCAGTACTTC
TRBV15	TRBJ1-2	.	many	CATSLDRVYGYTF	TGTGCCACCAGCCTTGACAGAGTCTATGGCTACACCTTC
TRBV20-1	TRBJ2-7	TRBD2	many	CSARTPLANYEQYF	TGCAGTGCTAGGACCCCACTAGCGAATTACGAGCAGTACTTC
TRBV5-1	TRBJ1-1	.	many	CASSRKQAVNTEAFF	TGCGCCAGCAGTCGGAAACAGGCGGTGAACACTGAAGCTTTCTTT
TRBV6-1	TRBJ1-5	.	many	CASSTHPQELNQPQHF	TGTGCCAGCAGTACGCATCCCCAGGAGCTAAATCAGCCCCAGCATTTT
TRBV27	TRBJ1-5	.	many	CASSPLGADHQPQHF	TGTGCCAGCAGTCCCCTCGGGGCAGACCATCAGCCCCAGCATTTT
TRBV20-1	TRBJ2-5	TRBD2	many	CSASGSGGRQETQYF	TGCAGTGCTAGTGGTAGCGGGGGACGGCAAGAGACCCAGTACTTC
TRBV12-3/TRBV12-4	TRBJ1-3	.	many	CASSFGSTSGNTIYF	TGTGCCAGCAGTTTTGGCAGCACCTCTGGAAACACCATATATTTT
TRBV6-1	TRBJ1-1	TRBD1	many	CASREQGESTEAFF	TGTGCCAGCAGGGAACAGGGGGAAAGCACTGAAGCTTTCTTT
TRBV4-1	TRBJ1-2	.	.	CASSRPGEGYGYTF	TGCGCCAGCAGCCGTCCGGGTGAGGGCTATGGCTACACCTTC
TRBV5-1	TRBJ1-2	.	.	CASNLDEVDGYTF	TGCGCCAGCAACTTGGATGAGGTAGATGGCTACACCTTC
TRBV9	TRBJ1-3	TRBD1	many	CASSVTWLWTGGNTIYF	TGTGCCAGCAGCGTAACCTGGTTATGGACAGGGGGAAACACCATATATTTT
TRBV6-1	TRBJ1-1	.	many	CASSEWQQNTEAFF	TGTGCCAGCAGTGAATGGCAGCAGAACACTGAAGCTTTCTTT
TRBV11-2	TRBJ1-3	TRBD1	many	CASSLGQGANTIYF	TGTGCCAGCAGCTTGGGACAGGGGGCAAACACCATATATTTT
TRBV3-1	TRBJ2-7	TRBD1	.	CASSPPRTGGGEQYF	TGTGCCAGCAGCCCTCCTCGGACAGGGGGAGGCGAGCAGTACTTC
TRBV5-1	TRBJ2-5	TRBD2	many	CASSTPGAGEETQYF	TGCGCCAGCAGCACACCCGGCGCGGGGGAAGAGACCCAGTACTTC
TRBV27	TRBJ1-1	.	many	CASSSGRIRLLRDTEAFF	TGTGCCAGCAGCTCAGGGAGGATTCGACTCCTCCGCGACACTGAAGCTTTCTTT
TRBV10-1	TRBJ2-1	.	many	CASSAGYNEQFF	TGCGCCAGCAGTGCAGGTTACAATGAGCAGTTCTTC
TRBV6-5	TRBJ1-1	.	many	CASSYSSGESFF	TGTGCCAGCAGTTACTCGTCCGGGGAATCTTTCTTT
TRBV7-2	TRBJ1-3	TRBD1	many	CASRLSGQGSGNTIYF	TGTGCCAGCAGACTATCGGGACAGGGCTCTGGAAACACCATATATTTT
TRBV29-1	TRBJ2-2	.	.	CSTQWHTGELFF	TGCAGCACCCAGTGGCACACCGGGGAGCTGTTTTTT
TRBV4-1	TRBJ1-2	.	many	CASSQGWGYTF	TGCGCCAGCAGCCAGGGTTGGGGCTACACCTTC
TRBV2	TRBJ2-2	TRBD2	many	CASTEWEGTSNGELFF	TGTGCCAGCACCGAATGGGAGGGGACTAGCAACGGGGAGCTGTTTTTT
TRBV2	TRBJ1-2	.	many	CASSTGGAIYGYTF	TGTGCCAGCAGTACGGGGGGCGCCATCTATGGCTACACCTTC
TRBV12-3/TRBV12-4	TRBJ1-2	TRBD1	many	CASSFGDRVYGYTF	TGTGCCAGCAGTTTTGGGGACAGGGTCTATGGCTACACCTTC
TRBV28	TRBJ2-7	TRBD1	many	CASRITTGPTYEQYF	TGTGCCAGCAGGATTACGACAGGGCCGACCTACGAGCAGTACTTC